This is a list of T cell receptor beta chains from one sample in a study of blood T cells in healthy people across ages. TCRdb itself ran the 5' RACE reads through MiXCR, one entry per CDR3 protein. Here the sample spans more than 750,000 distinct CDR3 sequences, 25% to 30% being singletons. The data also belong to a second study, concerning T cells of mothers and their children.

The sample was blood. These receptors all come from a middle-aged woman in good health. Both conserved end residues are part of each CDR3. A D gene is named only where the DNA matches it firmly.

TRBV18	TRBD2	CAGSRPGTTLSYEQYF
TRBV27	-	CASAQGRPFFQYF
TRBV29-1	TRBD1	CSVKIDRVSYEQYF
TRBV15	TRBD2	CATSRGGHSSYNEQFF
TRBV7-2	TRBD1	CASSSYDRAGGREQYF
TRBV7-7	-	CASSFPNEDRTPYEQFF
TRBV2	TRBD2	CASSEWHGTTSYEQYF
TRBV18	-	CASSPGRTLSEQYF
TRBV10-2	-	CASSDLKDSYEQYF
TRBV15	-	CATSRDSNTGERFF
TRBV4-1	TRBD1	CASSQATGGYEQYF
TRBV25-1	-	CASSEYPGAGVSYEQYF
TRBV27	-	CASSVSSYNSPLHF
TRBV24-1	TRBD1	CVTSDPGQGSYEQYF
TRBV4-1	-	CASSQATNSGANVRTF
TRBV7-9	TRBD1	CATKGQGRDTGELFF
TRBV6-1	-	CASREATSRETQYF
TRBV14	-	CASSQDRAGKETQYF
TRBV7-3	TRBD2	CASSFSGGAREQFF
TRBV7-8	TRBD2	CASSTQSYSGGQNTGELFF
TRBV6-5	TRBD2	CATNSGGVVDTQYF
TRBV28	-	CASTSQGYEQFF
TRBV24-1	-	CATSGGSTYEQYF
TRBV27	-	CASSLAPTGGPYEQYF
TRBV28	-	CASSMESEAFF
TRBV5-1	-	CASSLNAGNTEAFF
TRBV7-2	-	CASSLEARDNEQFF
TRBV7-8	-	CASSSRPLGEKLFF
TRBV2	-	CADGPGYSEQYF
TRBV12-3/TRBV12-4	-	CASRRDSQETQYF
TRBV11-2	-	CASSLRAGGNQPQHF
TRBV14	-	CASSHEIAAYGYTF
TRBV19	-	CASSMSPATDTQYF
TRBV27	-	CASKGDPTDTQYF
TRBV7-2	-	CASSPRDVGLDTQYF
TRBV7-2	TRBD1	CASSFLRFRDRGRINYGYTF
TRBV12-3/TRBV12-4	TRBD2	CASSLEFAAGTQETQYF
TRBV5-1	-	CASSLEGRNGYTF
TRBV20-1	TRBD1	CSVQQGYNSPLHF
TRBV20-1	-	CSARSTKGQPYEQYF
TRBV12-3/TRBV12-4	-	CASTSQGFRYEQYF
TRBV29-1	-	CSGDRQYYGYTF
TRBV6-5	-	CASSTTQSFMNTEAFF
TRBV13	-	CASSLTSGYEHF
TRBV12-3/TRBV12-4	-	CASSLDSHSYTF
TRBV10-2	TRBD2	CASSEPTGTSSETQYF
TRBV2	-	CASSDGGNTEAFF
TRBV20-1	TRBD1	CSARSGQNAQPQHF
TRBV28	TRBD1	CASSLLDRGSETQYF
TRBV20-1	TRBD2	CSARGTSRHEQFF
TRBV2	-	CASVPQGQGYTF
TRBV7-2	-	CASSPRYGGPYEQYF
TRBV4-3	-	CASSPIGQGIETQYF
TRBV29-1	-	CSAQGDLAGANVLTF
TRBV7-9	-	CASSEGMGTEAFF
TRBV7-8	-	CASSSGGGIPEKLFF
TRBV2	-	CASSHRISNQPQHF
TRBV3-1	TRBD1	CASSQDGTAVYQFF
TRBV6-1	TRBD2	CASSLQSWTSGGSYEQYF